This TCR beta chain was found in a study of blood T cell repertoires in COVID-19. Across the whole study: Whether acute or convalescent, the COVID-19 samples came from the United States, Italy and Spain. Sample material is recorded as cDNA or gDNA derived from T cells, B-cell-depleted T cells, or PBMCs.

The CDR3 loop spans 14 amino acids. Unmatched junction bases numbered 5, after V lost 7 bases and J lost 5 bases. Per the germline V gene, CDR1 is MNHEY and CDR2 is SVGAGI. In the authors' methods: Quantification of nucleated cells was approximated via reference gene primer amplification. Measured with immunoSEQ multiplex PCR; TCRdb has only the in-frame clones, and not every one. The V and J calls and clone size come from that table; D and trimming were worked out from the DNA. The sample yields about 190,000 clones, 80% to 85% seen once. The origin of this receptor is a human donor in a cohort sampled during active COVID-19. The chain uses TRBV6-5 and TRBJ2-3, with 11 bases fitting TRBD2. The material sequenced was peripheral blood. CDR3: CASKLAGGQDTQYF. The CDR3 DNA reads as TGTGCCAGCAAGTTAGCGGGGGGGCAAGATACGCAGTATTTT.